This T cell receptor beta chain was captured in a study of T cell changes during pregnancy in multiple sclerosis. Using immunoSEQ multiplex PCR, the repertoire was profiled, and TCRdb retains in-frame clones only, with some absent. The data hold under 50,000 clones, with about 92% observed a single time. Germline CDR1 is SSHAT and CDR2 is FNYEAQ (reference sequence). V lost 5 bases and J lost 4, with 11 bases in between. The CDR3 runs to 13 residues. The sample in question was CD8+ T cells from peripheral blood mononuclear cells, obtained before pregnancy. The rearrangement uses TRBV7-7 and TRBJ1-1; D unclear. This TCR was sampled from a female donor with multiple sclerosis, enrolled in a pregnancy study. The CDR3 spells CASSRRLGTEAFF. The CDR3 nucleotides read TGTGCCAGCAGCCGCAGGCTGGGCACTGAAGCTTTCTTT.